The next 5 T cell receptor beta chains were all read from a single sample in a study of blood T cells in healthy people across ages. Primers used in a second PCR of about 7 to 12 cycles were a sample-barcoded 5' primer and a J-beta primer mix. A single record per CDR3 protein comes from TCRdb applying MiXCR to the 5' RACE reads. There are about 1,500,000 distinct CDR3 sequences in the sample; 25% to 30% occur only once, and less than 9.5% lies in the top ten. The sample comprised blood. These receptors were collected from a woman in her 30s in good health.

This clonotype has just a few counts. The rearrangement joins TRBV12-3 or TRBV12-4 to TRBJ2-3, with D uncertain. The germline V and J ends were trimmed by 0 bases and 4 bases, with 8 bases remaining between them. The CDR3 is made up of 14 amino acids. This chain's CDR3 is CASSLALSPDTQYF. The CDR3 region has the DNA TGTGCCAGCAGTTTAGCGCTCTCTCCAGATACGCAGTATTTT.

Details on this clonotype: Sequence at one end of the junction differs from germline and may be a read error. The CDR3 DNA sequence: TGCGCCAGCCGGGACTCGGGACAAGGCTACGGGCAGTACTTC. Translation gives CASRDSGQGYGQYF. V is TRBV10-2 and J is TRBJ2-7, with D perhaps TRBD1 or TRBD2 (6 bases each). CDR1 is WSHSY, CDR2 SAAADI, per germline. The CDR3 has 14 amino acids.

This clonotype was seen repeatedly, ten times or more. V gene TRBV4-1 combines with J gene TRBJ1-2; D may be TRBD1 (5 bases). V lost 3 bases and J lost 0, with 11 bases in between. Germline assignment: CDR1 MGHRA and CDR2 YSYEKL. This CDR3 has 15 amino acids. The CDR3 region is CASSHPGLTNYGYTF. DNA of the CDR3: TGCGCCAGCAGCCATCCGGGGCTAACTAACTATGGCTACACCTTC.

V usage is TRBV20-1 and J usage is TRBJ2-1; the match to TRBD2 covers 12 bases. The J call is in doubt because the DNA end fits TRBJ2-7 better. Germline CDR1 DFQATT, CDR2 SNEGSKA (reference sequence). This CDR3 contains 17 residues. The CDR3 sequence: CSAHTSGGTHSYNEQYF. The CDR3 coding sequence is TGCAGTGCCCATACTAGCGGGGGGACTCACTCCTACAATGAGCAGTACTTC.

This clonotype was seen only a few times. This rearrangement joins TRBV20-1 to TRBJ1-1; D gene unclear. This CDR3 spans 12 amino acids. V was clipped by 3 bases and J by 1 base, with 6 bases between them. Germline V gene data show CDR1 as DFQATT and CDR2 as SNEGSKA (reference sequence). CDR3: CSARVGNTEAFF. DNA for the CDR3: TGCAGTGCTAGGGTGGGGAACACTGAAGCTTTCTTT.